One and the same sample provided the 17 T cell receptor beta chains below, sequenced in a study of response to subunit inactivated influenza vaccine. TCRdb processed the RT-PCR reads anew with MiXCR; each CDR3 protein has one entry. The table records some 600,000 distinct CDR3 sequences, 12% to 15% of them present only once. This specimen was PBMCs from blood, taken around 14 days before vaccination. The receptors were sampled from a man aged 50 to 60 who received an inactivated influenza vaccine.

The gene calls are TRBV7-6 and TRBJ2-1; 9 positions agree with TRBD1. V lost 5 bases, J lost 7 bases, and 6 bases stayed unmatched. The CDR3 loop spans 14 amino acids. Germline-derived CDR1 and CDR2 are SGHVS and FNYEAQ. The CDR3 here is CASSLGTGMNEQFF. DNA for the CDR3: TGTGCCAGCAGCCTTGGGACAGGGATGAATGAGCAGTTCTTC.

This clonotype turned up a few times. This rearrangement joins TRBV7-6 to TRBJ2-5, with D maybe TRBD1 (6 bases). The CDR3 spans 14 residues. Germline CDR1 is SGHVS and CDR2 is FNYEAQ. The V gene lost 2 bases and the J gene lost 1 base, with 8 bases spanning the gap. CDR3 DNA sequence: TGTGCCAGCAGCTTAAGGGACACCCAAGAGACCCAGTACTTC. Translated: CASSLRDTQETQYF.

The chain couples TRBV2 to TRBJ2-1; 12 bases map to TRBD2. V lost 6 bases to trimming and J lost 2 bases; unmatched junction nucleotides: 5. There are 16 residues in the CDR3. Germline CDR1 is SNHLY and CDR2 is FYNNEI. CDR3 amino acids: CASRRTSGTPYNEQFF. The CDR3 bases are TGTGCCAGCAGAAGGACTAGCGGGACACCCTACAATGAGCAGTTCTTC.

This clonotype has a handful of counts. This chain joins TRBV6-2 or TRBV6-3 and TRBJ2-5; D is ambiguous. Germline CDR1 is MNHEY and CDR2 is SVGEGT. CDR3 length equals 12 residues. The V and J ends lost 2 bases and 3 bases respectively, with 4 bases between them. In DNA form, the CDR3 reads TGTGCCAGCAGTTACCCTGAAGAGACCCAGTACTTC. Its protein product is CASSYPEETQYF.

The V and J genes are TRBV7-9 and TRBJ2-1; D possibly corresponds to TRBD2 (6 bases). The germline CDR1 and CDR2 sequences are SEHNR and FQNEAQ (reference sequence). Trimming removed 11 bases at V and 1 base at J, with 15 bases between. The CDR3 runs 14 residues. In DNA form, the CDR3 reads TGTGCCGGATCCGGGACTTGGTCCTACAATGAGCAGTTCTTC. Protein product: CAGSGTWSYNEQFF. Filled out from reference TRBV7-9 and TRBJ2-1, the complete variable domain reads DTGVSQNPRHKITKRGQNVTFRCDPISEHNRLYWYRQTLGQGPEFLTYFQNEAQLEKSRLLSDRFSAERPKGSFSTLEIQRTEQGDSAMYLCAGSGTWSYNEQFFGPGTRLTVL.

J is TRBJ2-3 and V is TRBV7-2; D not certain. The CDR3 contains 12 residues. Germline-derived CDR1 and CDR2 are SGHTA and FQGNSA. V was pared by 4 bases and J by 5 bases, with 7 bases between. As DNA, the CDR3 is TGTGCCAGCAGCTCCGCCCGAGATACGCAGTATTTT. Translation gives CASSSARDTQYF.

This clonotype was detected ten times or more. The chain combines TRBV10-3 with TRBJ1-1; D remains ambiguous. Germline V CDR1 and CDR2: ENHRY, SYGVKD. V was clipped by 3 bases and J by 1 base, with 12 bases between them. This CDR3 region has 15 residues. Here the CDR3 reads CAISDSADANTEAFF. DNA of the CDR3: TGTGCCATCAGTGACTCGGCAGATGCGAACACTGAAGCTTTCTTT.

This clonotype came up a few times. CDR3 in DNA: TGCAGTGCTGTAACTAGCGGGAGAAGTGAGCAGTTCTTC. Translating gives CSAVTSGRSEQFF. The J gene is TRBJ2-1, the V gene TRBV20-1; 11 bases fit TRBD2. V was clipped by 5 bases and J by 9 bases; unmatched bases: 6. Germline V gene sequence: CDR1 DFQATT, CDR2 SNEGSKA (reference sequence). The CDR3 contains 13 residues.

This clonotype was seen more than once but under ten times. The chain recombines TRBV29-1 with TRBJ2-2; the match to TRBD2 covers 7 bases. The CDR3 loop spans 14 amino acids. Germline CDR1 is SQVTM and CDR2 is ANQGSEA. The trim removed 8 bases at V and 0 bases at J, leaving 6 bases unmatched. The CDR3 spells CSTREGTNTGELFF. As DNA, the CDR3 is TGCAGCACCAGGGAGGGCACGAACACCGGGGAGCTGTTTTTT.

This clonotype was detected a few times. The CDR3 region is CASSLEQGGYGYTF. For the CDR3, the DNA is TGTGCCAGCAGCTTGGAACAGGGAGGCTATGGCTACACCTTC. This chain joins TRBV5-6 and TRBJ1-2; a weak D match, TRBD1 (6 bases). CDR1 is SGHDT, CDR2 YYEEEE, per germline. The CDR3 contains 14 residues. Trimming took off 0 bases at V and 4 bases at J, with 10 bases between the two ends.

There are a few counts of this clonotype. The chain recombines TRBV7-2 with TRBJ2-1; D is uncertain. CDR1 and CDR2 (germline): SGHTA, FQGNSA. This CDR3 is built from 15 residues. V was clipped by 5 bases and J by 3 bases, with 14 bases between them. The CDR3 coding sequence is TGTGCCAGCAGCCTCCTAGACAATTTCTACAATGAGCAGTTCTTC. This gives the protein CASSLLDNFYNEQFF. The full variable domain, rest sourced from reference TRBV7-2 and TRBJ2-1, is GAGVSQSPSNKVTEKGKDVELRCDPISGHTALYWYRQSLGQGLEFLIYFQGNSAPDKSGLPSDRFSAERTGGSVSTLTIQRTQQEDSAVYLCASSLLDNFYNEQFFGPGTRLTVL.

This clonotype has just a few counts. The V call is TRBV28, the J call TRBJ2-5; D is unresolved. This CDR3 has 13 residues. Germline loops: CDR1 MDHEN, CDR2 SYDVKM. Trimming took 4 bases from V and 1 from J, leaving 7 bases between them. CDR3 nucleotide sequence: TGTGCCAGCAGTTCCCCGGTCCAAGAGACCCAGTACTTC. Protein sequence: CASSSPVQETQYF.

This clonotype was seen a handful of times. The chain joins TRBV30 to TRBJ2-2, with D uncertain. This CDR3 region has 11 residues. V dropped 3 bases and J dropped 5 bases, with 4 bases sitting between them. Germline V gene lookup returns CDR1 GTSNPN and CDR2 SVGIG (reference sequence). CDR3 protein: CAWSGTGELFF. CDR3 DNA: TGTGCCTGGAGCGGGACCGGGGAGCTGTTTTTT.

This rearrangement joins TRBV5-1 to TRBJ2-1, with 13 nucleotides matching TRBD2. V lost 2 bases, J lost 7 bases, and 6 bases stayed unmatched. The germline gives CDR1 SGHRS, CDR2 YFSETQ. The CDR3 length is 16 residues. The CDR3 DNA sequence: TGCGCCAGCAGCTTATCAGGACTAGCGGGAGAGAATGAGCAGTTCTTC. It translates to CASSLSGLAGENEQFF.

The chain recombines TRBV10-3 with TRBJ2-7; D gene uncertain. The length of the CDR3 is 13 residues. Germline V gene sequence: CDR1 ENHRY, CDR2 SYGVKD. Between the trimmed V and J ends, which lost 4 bases and 1 base, there was a span of 8 bases. Here the CDR3 reads CAISVPDSYEQYF. The CDR3 DNA is TGTGCCATCAGTGTTCCGGATTCCTACGAGCAGTACTTC.

This clonotype was seen a handful of times. The chain is built from TRBV10-3 and TRBJ1-1, with 7 bases fitting TRBD1. V lost 3 bases to trimming and J lost 4 bases; unmatched junction nucleotides: 5. CDR1 is ENHRY, CDR2 SYGVKD, per germline. The CDR3 is made up of 14 amino acids. The DNA of the CDR3 is TGTGCCATCAGTGATGAGGGGGCGCGCACTGAAGCTTTCTTT. It codes for CAISDEGARTEAFF.

This clonotype was counted between two and nine times. The J gene is TRBJ2-2, the V gene TRBV5-5; 8 bases line up with TRBD1. The CDR3 runs to 15 residues. Germline values: CDR1 SGHKS, CDR2 YYEKEE (reference sequence). The J segment lost 5 bases and the V segment lost 4 bases, leaving 7 bases of the junction unmatched. Here the CDR3 DNA reads TGTGCCAGCAGCCCCTCAGGGGGCAGGACCGGGGAGCTGTTTTTT. Translating it yields CASSPSGGRTGELFF.